In this sample, the clone carrying this T cell receptor beta chain turned up a few times. Its antigen is still unknown. Researchers used genomic DNA as the template to profile TCR beta VDJ and CDR3. Via MiXCR, TCRdb re-called the reads, giving one row per CDR3 protein. The sample has about 220,000 distinct CDR3 sequences; 34% are singletons. This entry belongs to a study of CD8+CD57+ T cells in acquired aplastic anemia. Study-level background: Roughly 3.2 ug was the average amount of DNA from sorted CD4+ and CD8+ cells. Sequencing produced an average of around 11 million reads per healthy donor for CD4+ cells.

Notes on the study in general: Significance was not reached for CD8+ Simpson's diversity between patients and controls.

Sequenced input: sorted CD4+, CD8+, or CD8+CD57+ T cells (not recorded which) from PBMCs. This receptor was obtained from a human donor in good health, serving as a control.

CDR3 sequence reads: CASSWGRTGQETQYF. CDR3 coding DNA: TGCGCCAGCAGTTGGGGACGGACGGGACAAGAGACCCAGTACTTC. The chain couples TRBV5-1 to TRBJ2-5; D tentatively fits TRBD1 or TRBD2 (5 bases each). In germline, CDR1 is SGHRS, CDR2 YFSETQ. CDR3 length: 15 residues. Trimming took 5 bases from V and 2 from J, leaving 16 bases between them.